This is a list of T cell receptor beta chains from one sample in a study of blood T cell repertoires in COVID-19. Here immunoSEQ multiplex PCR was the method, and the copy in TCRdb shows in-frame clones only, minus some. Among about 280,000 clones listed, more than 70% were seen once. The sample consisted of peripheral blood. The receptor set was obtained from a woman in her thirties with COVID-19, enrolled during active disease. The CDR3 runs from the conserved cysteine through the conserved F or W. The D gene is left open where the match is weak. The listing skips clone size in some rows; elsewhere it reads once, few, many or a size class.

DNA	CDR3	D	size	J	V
TGTGCCTGGAGTGTACGCGGGAGCTCCTACGAGCAGTACTTC	CAWSVRGSSYEQYF	TRBD2	-	TRBJ2-7	TRBV30
TGTGCCAGCAGCTTAGAGGGACAGCCCTGGGAGCAGTACTTC	CASSLEGQPWEQYF	TRBD1	-	TRBJ2-7	TRBV7-6
TGTGCCAGCAGCTTAGGGGGCGCGGGGTACGTCTACGAGCAGTACTTC	CASSLGGAGYVYEQYF	-	-	TRBJ2-7	TRBV11-2
TGTGCCAGCAGTGCTACAGGGGGCAACACTGAAGCTTTCTTT	CASSATGGNTEAFF	TRBD1	-	TRBJ1-1	TRBV2
TGCAGCGTGGGGGGGGAGTCTGATACGCAGTATTTT	CSVGGESDTQYF	TRBD2	-	TRBJ2-3	TRBV29-1
TGTGCCAGCTCACAGGACAGGGGCCAAGAGACCCAGTACTTC	CASSQDRGQETQYF	TRBD1	-	TRBJ2-5	TRBV18
TGCGCCAGCGGAGCCCGGAGCTCCTACAATGAGCAGTTCTTC	CASGARSSYNEQFF	-	-	TRBJ2-1	TRBV10-1
TGTGCCAGCAGCTTAATGACTAGCCCAGGAGAGACCCAGTACTTC	CASSLMTSPGETQYF	TRBD2	-	TRBJ2-5	TRBV9
TGTGCCAGTAGTATTGGTGTGGGCAGGTTCAACACTGAAGCTTTCTTT	CASSIGVGRFNTEAFF	-	-	TRBJ1-1	TRBV19
TGTGCCAGCAGCGAGGGCCGCGGCGGGGCCAACGTCCTGACTTTC	CASSEGRGGANVLTF	-	once	TRBJ2-6	TRBV11-2
TGTGCCTGGAATGACAGGGGTTATTCACCCCTCCACTTT	CAWNDRGYSPLHF	TRBD1	-	TRBJ1-6	TRBV30
TGTGCCAGCGGAGAACTAGCGGGAGCTGACACCGGGGAGCTGTTTTTT	CASGELAGADTGELFF	TRBD2	few	TRBJ2-2	TRBV25-1
TGTGCCAGCAGTTACCCGGTAACAGGTTTCGGGGAGCTGTTTTTT	CASSYPVTGFGELFF	-	-	TRBJ2-2	TRBV6-6
TGCGCCAGCAGCGACGACAGTAACTATGGCTACACCTTC	CASSDDSNYGYTF	-	-	TRBJ1-2	TRBV10-2
TGTGCCAGCAGTCACCTAGGGACCCAGTACTTC	CASSHLGTQYF	-	-	TRBJ2-5	TRBV6-2/TRBV6-3
TGTGCCAGCAGCCAGAACACAGGGACGGCTAACTATGGCTACACCTTC	CASSQNTGTANYGYTF	-	few	TRBJ1-2	TRBV4-2
TGCGCCAGCAGCCCACCCCGCGGGAGCGACTCCTACGAGCAGTACTTC	CASSPPRGSDSYEQYF	TRBD2	-	TRBJ2-7	TRBV4-1
TGTGCCACCCAGTTGCGGCATGAGCAGTTCTTC	CATQLRHEQFF	-	once	TRBJ2-1	TRBV6-1
TGCGCCAGCAGCCATGGGACAGGGGACGAGCAGTACTTC	CASSHGTGDEQYF	TRBD1	medium-sized	TRBJ2-7	TRBV4-3
TGTGCCAGCAGGCCGGTGACAGGGGGTCAGCCCCAGCATTTT	CASRPVTGGQPQHF	TRBD1	-	TRBJ1-5	TRBV6-6
TGCGCCAGCAGCTTGGGGGATAGCGGGAGGGAGACCCAGTACTTC	CASSLGDSGRETQYF	TRBD2	-	TRBJ2-5	TRBV5-1
TGCGCCAGCAGTCCAGGGAATTCACCCCTCCACTTT	CASSPGNSPLHF	-	-	TRBJ1-6	TRBV10-1
TGTGCCAGCAGTGACGGGACTAGGGGCGCAGATACGCAGTATTTT	CASSDGTRGADTQYF	TRBD2	-	TRBJ2-3	TRBV6-1
TGTGCCAGCAGCCAGACCAGCGGGAGAACAGATACGCAGTATTTT	CASSQTSGRTDTQYF	TRBD2	-	TRBJ2-3	TRBV9
TGCGCCCGACCCCCGGGGGGACACTTTAACTATGGCTACACCTTC	CARPPGGHFNYGYTF	-	-	TRBJ1-2	TRBV4-1
TGTGCCAGCTCGGACTTAGCGGGAGGTCCCCCGTTTTCCGAGCAGTACTTC	CASSDLAGGPPFSEQYF	TRBD2	-	TRBJ2-7	TRBV2
TGTGCCAGCAGCGAAACAGGATTGAACACTGAAGCTTTCTTT	CASSETGLNTEAFF	-	-	TRBJ1-1	TRBV2
TGTGCCAGCAGCTCCACGCCGGGCGGGACCTACGAGCAGTACTTC	CASSSTPGGTYEQYF	-	-	TRBJ2-7	TRBV7-2
TGCGCCAGCAGCTTGGACCCGGGACTCGATTGGGGAACTTACAATGAGCAGTTCTTC	CASSLDPGLDWGTYNEQFF	-	-	TRBJ2-1	TRBV5-1
TGCGCCAGCAGCTTGGTACTGACAGGGGACGAGCAGTACTTC	CASSLVLTGDEQYF	TRBD1	-	TRBJ2-7	TRBV5-1
TGTGCCAGCAGTCTGAGGCGGGAGAGAGCCGGGGAGCTGTTTTTT	CASSLRRERAGELFF	TRBD2	-	TRBJ2-2	TRBV6-6
TGTGCCAGCAGTGAGGACAGGGTCTCTGGCATTCAGTACTTC	CASSEDRVSGIQYF	TRBD1	-	TRBJ2-4	TRBV6-1
TGTGCCAGCAGTTTGAGTCTCTCCTTTTCCTACGAGCAGTACTTC	CASSLSLSFSYEQYF	-	-	TRBJ2-7	TRBV27
TGTGCCAGCAGCAGACAGGGGAGGGACATTCAGTACTTC	CASSRQGRDIQYF	-	-	TRBJ2-4	TRBV6-5
TGTGCCAGCAACAGAAACACCATATATTTT	CASNRNTIYF	-	-	TRBJ1-3	TRBV6-4
TGTGCCAGCAGCTTAGCGTCGGGGACTAGCGGTTACAATGAGCAGTTCTTC	CASSLASGTSGYNEQFF	TRBD2	-	TRBJ2-1	TRBV7-6
TGCGCCAGCAGCTTGGTCTCGCCGAGCACCGGGGAGCTGTTTTTT	CASSLVSPSTGELFF	-	-	TRBJ2-2	TRBV5-1
TGTGCCAGCAGTCCTACGGTCCCCTACGAGCAGTACTTC	CASSPTVPYEQYF	-	-	TRBJ2-7	TRBV6-6
TGTGCCAGCAGCTTAGCCCGACGGGATGAGCAGTTCTTC	CASSLARRDEQFF	-	once	TRBJ2-1	TRBV11-1
TGTGCTAGCAGCTTAGAGGCGGGAGGCGAGCAGTACTTC	CASSLEAGGEQYF	TRBD2	once	TRBJ2-7	TRBV7-7
TGTGCCAGCAGCCAAGGACTAGCGGGACTCTACGAGCAGTACTTC	CASSQGLAGLYEQYF	TRBD2	-	TRBJ2-7	TRBV3-1/TRBV3-2
TGTGCCATCAGTGAGTCTAGGGCAGGGGGCAATCAGCCCCAGCATTTT	CAISESRAGGNQPQHF	-	-	TRBJ1-5	TRBV10-3
TGTGCCAGCAGTGATGAGGCTAGCGGGAGTCACACCGGGGAGCTGTTTTTT	CASSDEASGSHTGELFF	TRBD2	-	TRBJ2-2	TRBV2
TGTGCCAGCTCACAGGACAGGGGAGCTGGAAACACCATATATTTT	CASSQDRGAGNTIYF	TRBD1	-	TRBJ1-3	TRBV18
TGTGCCAGCAGTCCTCAGCGGAATCCGACCGGGGAGCTGTTTTTT	CASSPQRNPTGELFF	-	-	TRBJ2-2	TRBV2
TGTGCCAGCAGTGTCGAGGACAGAACTGAAGCTTTCTTT	CASSVEDRTEAFF	-	-	TRBJ1-1	TRBV2
TGCGCCAGCAGTGGCATGGAGTACTACGAGCAGTACTTC	CASSGMEYYEQYF	-	few	TRBJ2-7	TRBV10-2
TGTGCCAGCAGCCCGGTCCCGGGACTAGCGGGAGGCACGGGGAATGAGCAGTTCTTC	CASSPVPGLAGGTGNEQFF	TRBD2	-	TRBJ2-1	TRBV13
TGTGCCAGCACCCGGAGTCGAAACACTGAAGCTTTCTTT	CASTRSRNTEAFF	-	-	TRBJ1-1	TRBV6-5
TGTGCCAGCAGCCGTAGTCGGCCGGGGTTTCACGAGCAGTACTTC	CASSRSRPGFHEQYF	-	-	TRBJ2-7	TRBV6-2/TRBV6-3
TGTGCCAGCAGCGTAGCCGCCGGACTAGTAGGCGAGCAGTACTTC	CASSVAAGLVGEQYF	TRBD2	-	TRBJ2-7	TRBV9
TGCGCCAGCAGCTTAAGCGGGAGTGGGCACATTCAGTACTTC	CASSLSGSGHIQYF	TRBD2	-	TRBJ2-4	TRBV5-1
TGTGCCACCAGTGGTAAGAATACAGGGGATCAGCCCCAGCATTTT	CATSGKNTGDQPQHF	TRBD1	-	TRBJ1-5	TRBV24-1
TGTGCCAGCAGTACCTCCTTCGGGACAGGTTACAATTCACCCCTCCACTTT	CASSTSFGTGYNSPLHF	TRBD1	-	TRBJ1-6	TRBV28